These 18 T cell receptor beta chains were all obtained from the same sample, sequenced in a study of T cells in Graves' hyperthyroidism and ophthalmopathy. There were TCR beta CDR3 regions amplified from RNA transcripts. Using the HTBI primer set, a first-round RT-PCR was run on the TCR CDR3. TCRdb reprocessed the multiplex PCR reads via MiXCR and lists one record per CDR3 protein. The sample carries 500,000 to 750,000 distinct CDR3 sequences, approximately 15% recorded once. The sequenced sample consisted of blood. The receptors shown here come from a woman under 30 with Graves' ophthalmopathy.

CDR3 sequence reads: CASSHSLGQGAYNEQFF. In DNA form, the CDR3 reads TGTGCCAGCAGCCACTCCCTCGGACAGGGTGCCTACAATGAGCAGTTCTTC. V and J are TRBV7-8 and TRBJ2-1, with 8 bases matching TRBD1. Losses at the gene ends were 5 bases for V and 2 bases for J; bases not matched to a gene: 11. This CDR3 region has 17 residues. Germline-derived CDR1 and CDR2 are SGHVS and FQNEAQ. The full variable domain, completed using reference TRBV7-8 and TRBJ2-1, is GAGVSQSPRYKVAKRGQDVALRCDPISGHVSLFWYQQALGQGPEFLTYFQNEAQLDKSGLPSDRFFAERPEGSVSTLKIQRTQQEDSAVYLCASSHSLGQGAYNEQFFGPGTRLTVL.

This clonotype was seen a single time. This sequence joins TRBV6-2 or TRBV6-3 and TRBJ2-7; the match to TRBD1 covers 10 bases. This CDR3 has 15 residues. V was clipped by 6 bases and J by 2 bases; unmatched bases: 7. The germline CDR1 and CDR2 sequences are MNHEY and SVGEGT. CDR3 nucleotides: TGTGCCAGCAGGGAGACAGGGGGCTCAACCTACGAGCAGTACTTC. It encodes CASRETGGSTYEQYF.

This clonotype has ten or more counts. The gene calls are TRBV12-3 or TRBV12-4 and TRBJ2-3, with D uncertain. With 6 bases removed from V and 6 bases from J, the gap between germline ends came to 19 bases. CDR3 length equals 15 residues. This CDR3 is CASRPINIRADTQYF. As DNA, the CDR3 is TGTGCCAGCAGACCAATTAATATCCGAGCGGATACGCAGTATTTT.

V and J are TRBV20-1 and TRBJ1-2, with 12 bases identical to TRBD1. V was pared by 5 bases and J by 6 bases, with 10 bases of the junction left unmatched. Germline loops: CDR1 DFQATT, CDR2 SNEGSKA (reference sequence). The CDR3 loop spans 15 amino acids. CDR3 residues: CSAGGTGGAVHGYTF. In DNA, the CDR3 is TGCAGTGCTGGGGGGACAGGGGGCGCAGTTCATGGCTACACCTTC.

This clonotype was picked up many times. The chain carries TRBV7-2 and TRBJ2-1; D is unresolved. The CDR3 covers 14 residues. Germline-derived CDR1 and CDR2 are SGHTA and FQGNSA. V was trimmed by 5 bases and J by 0 bases, leaving 8 bases between them. The CDR3 nucleotides are TGTGCCAGCAGCCGCCCGAGCTCCTACAATGAGCAGTTCTTC. Its protein product is CASSRPSSYNEQFF.

The rearrangement joins TRBV5-6 to TRBJ2-1; possibly TRBD1 for D (5 bases). V was trimmed by 0 bases and J by 9 bases, leaving 7 bases between them. This CDR3 has 12 amino acids. CDR1 SGHDT and CDR2 YYEEEE come from the germline V gene. CDR3 bases: TGTGCCAGCAGCTTGGTAGGGGTTGAGCAGTTCTTC. Its translation is CASSLVGVEQFF.

This clonotype was seen more than once but under ten times. A read error may be the cause here, since a much bigger clone is one base away. This chain links TRBV6-2 or TRBV6-3 with TRBJ2-2; 9 bases match TRBD1. The CDR3 is 17 amino acids. Losses at the gene ends were 5 bases for V and 7 bases for J; bases not matched to a gene: 14. Germline CDR1 is MNHEY and CDR2 is SVGEGT. CDR3 bases: TGTGCCAGCAGTAAACATCGCCGGACAGGGGACATCGGGGAGCTGTTTTTT. Its translation is CASSKHRRTGDIGELFF.

This clonotype has ten or more counts. The chain combines TRBV12-3 or TRBV12-4 with TRBJ1-4; a weak D match, TRBD1 (5 bases). CDR3 length: 16 amino acids. The V end lost 0 bases, the J end lost 5 bases, and 13 bases lay between the germline ends. CDR3 nucleotide sequence: TGTGCCAGCAGTTTAGCGGGGCAGGGCGAGAATGAAAAACTGTTTTTT. As protein: CASSLAGQGENEKLFF.

This clonotype appeared many times. The rearrangement uses TRBV27 and TRBJ2-7; possible D gene TRBD1, 6 bases. This CDR3 contains 15 residues. Germline assignment: CDR1 MNHEY and CDR2 SMNVEV (reference sequence). The V gene lost 2 bases and the J gene lost 7 bases, with 18 bases spanning the gap. The CDR3 bases are TGTGCCAGCAGTTTAATCACAGGGCCCGCGAGGGAGCAGTACTTC. Translation gives CASSLITGPAREQYF.

This clonotype occurred many times. The V call is TRBV6-1, the J call TRBJ2-5; D gene ambiguous. Germline values: CDR1 MNHNS, CDR2 SASEGT. With 10 bases removed from V and 7 bases from J, the gap between germline ends came to 13 bases. There are 11 residues in the CDR3. The CDR3 nucleotides are TGTGCCACCACCACTCTGAGGACCCAGTACTTC. It encodes CATTTLRTQYF.

The rearrangement joins TRBV4-1 to TRBJ1-5, with 7 bases fitting TRBD1. V shed 4 bases and J 3 bases; nucleotides not matched to a gene: 9. The CDR3 has 16 residues. Germline V gene lookup returns CDR1 MGHRA and CDR2 YSYEKL. In DNA form, the CDR3 reads TGCGCCAGCAGCCTACCGGACAGGCCACTCAATCAGCCCCAGCATTTT. It translates to CASSLPDRPLNQPQHF.

The V call is TRBV20-1, the J call TRBJ1-1; D is uncertain. Germline CDR1 reads DFQATT; CDR2 reads SNEGSKA (reference sequence). The CDR3 consists of 14 residues. V lost 1 base, J lost 1 base, and 10 bases lay in between. The CDR3 DNA sequence: TGCAGTGCTAGAGTTCCCTCGGGGAACACTGAAGCTTTCTTT. Its translation: CSARVPSGNTEAFF.

This clonotype has more than one count but fewer than ten. The chain couples TRBV6-1 to TRBJ2-3; 8 bases are a match to TRBD1. V was pared by 11 bases and J by 1 base, with 8 bases of the junction left unmatched. CDR1 and CDR2 from the germline V gene are MNHNS and SASEGT. This CDR3 comprises 14 residues. The CDR3 spells CAGGSTGGTDTQYF. CDR3 nucleotide sequence: TGTGCCGGGGGGTCGACAGGGGGCACAGATACGCAGTATTTT.

A word on this clonotype: A clone one base away is much larger, so this may be a read error. This chain links TRBV11-3 with TRBJ1-1, with unresolved D. The CDR3 has 15 residues. Germline V gene sequence: CDR1 SGHNT, CDR2 YENEEA. The V end was cut by 2 bases, the J end by 1 base, with 11 bases between. CDR3 bases: TGTGCCAGCAGCTTAAGGCGGGGAAAGAACACTGAAGCTTTCTTT. This encodes CASSLRRGKNTEAFF.

In this sample, this clonotype turned up many times. CDR3 bases: TGTGCCAGCAGACGGACAGGGGGCTATTCACCCCTCCACTTT. It codes for CASRRTGGYSPLHF. This chain uses TRBV7-2 with TRBJ1-6, with TRBD1 matching over 11 bases. The germline V gene has CDR1 SGHTA and CDR2 FQGNSA. V shed 6 bases and J 8 bases; nucleotides not matched to a gene: 3. The CDR3 extends over 14 amino acids.

This clonotype has at least ten counts. The genes are TRBV28 and TRBJ2-5; unclear D gene. CDR1 and CDR2 from the germline V gene are MDHEN and SYDVKM. The CDR3 spans 12 residues. V gave up 4 bases and J gave up 2 bases, with 5 bases separating them. The chain's CDR3 is CASSSTQETQYF. As DNA, the CDR3 is TGTGCCAGCAGTTCCACTCAAGAGACCCAGTACTTC.

J is TRBJ2-3 and V is TRBV19; D perhaps matches TRBD2 (6 bases). Germline CDR1 LNHDA, CDR2 SQIVND (reference sequence). The CDR3 length is 15 residues. V dropped 7 bases and J dropped 0 bases, with 14 bases sitting between them. CDR3 amino acids: CASTSPRGSTDTQYF. The CDR3 DNA reads as TGTGCCAGTACCTCGCCCCGGGGGAGCACAGATACGCAGTATTTT.

Many counts were recorded for this clonotype. The gene calls are TRBV2 and TRBJ2-4; the D gene is possibly TRBD2 (5 bases). The V gene lost 7 bases and the J gene lost 3 bases, with 13 bases spanning the gap. Per germline, CDR1 SNHLY and CDR2 FYNNEI. The CDR3 loop spans 14 amino acids. CDR3 region: CASNEGWDKNIQYF. DNA for the CDR3: TGTGCCAGCAATGAGGGATGGGACAAAAACATTCAGTACTTC.